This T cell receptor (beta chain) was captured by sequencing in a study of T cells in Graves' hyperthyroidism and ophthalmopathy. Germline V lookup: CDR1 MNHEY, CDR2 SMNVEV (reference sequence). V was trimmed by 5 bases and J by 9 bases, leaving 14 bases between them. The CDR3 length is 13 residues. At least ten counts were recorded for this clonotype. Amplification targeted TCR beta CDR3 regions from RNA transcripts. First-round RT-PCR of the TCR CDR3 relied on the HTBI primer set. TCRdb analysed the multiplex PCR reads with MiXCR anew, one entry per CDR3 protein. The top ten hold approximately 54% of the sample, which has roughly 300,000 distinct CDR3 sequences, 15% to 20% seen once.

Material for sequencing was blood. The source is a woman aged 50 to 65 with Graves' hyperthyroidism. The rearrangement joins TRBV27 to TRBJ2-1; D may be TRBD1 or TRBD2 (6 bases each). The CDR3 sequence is CASSAQGRGEQFF. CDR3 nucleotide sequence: TGTGCCAGCAGTGCCCAGGGGCGGGGTGAGCAGTTCTTC.